The 10 T cell receptor beta chains in this list originate from one sample, sequenced in a study of T cell responses to AZD1222 COVID-19 vaccine. Some clones are missing from TCRdb's copy, which holds only in-frame ones; the method was immunoSEQ multiplex PCR. The sample carries 100,000 to 150,000 clones, roughly 90% recorded once. The sample was peripheral blood, taken 28 days after the second AZD1222 dose. These receptors were obtained from an adult who received the AZD1222 COVID-19 vaccine.

This chain links TRBV2 with TRBJ1-1; 8 bases line up with TRBD1. Trimming at V came to 7 bases and at J to 4 bases, leaving 11 bases not matched to a gene. The germline CDR1 and CDR2 sequences are SNHLY and FYNNEI. The CDR3 runs to 15 residues. The CDR3 nucleotides are TGTGCCAGCACCCAAACCGGGACAGGCCTCACTGAAGCTTTCTTT. As protein: CASTQTGTGLTEAFF.

The sample holds one count of this clone. This chain joins TRBV9 and TRBJ2-2; tentatively, D is TRBD2 (5 bases). Trimming removed 3 bases at V and 2 bases at J, with 11 bases between. In germline, CDR1 is SGDLS, CDR2 YYNGEE. The CDR3 has 15 amino acids. The CDR3 loop is CASSAARENTGELFF. The CDR3 DNA sequence: TGTGCCAGCAGCGCGGCGAGGGAAAACACCGGGGAGCTGTTTTTT.

This clone was observed once. V and J are TRBV11-3 and TRBJ2-7; D possibly uses TRBD1 or TRBD2 (6 bases each). Trimming took 3 bases from V and 4 from J, leaving 13 bases between them. CDR1 is SGHNT and CDR2 is YENEEA in the germline V gene. CDR3 length: 14 amino acids. The DNA of the CDR3 is TGTGCCAGCAGCTTCACGGGGGCAAAATACGAGCAGTACTTC. This codes for CASSFTGAKYEQYF. Based on the CDR3 plus reference TRBV11-3 and TRBJ2-7, the full variable domain is EAGVVQSPRYKIIEKKQPVAFWCNPISGHNTLYWYLQNLGQGPELLIRYENEEAVDDSQLPKDRFSAERLKGVDSTLKIQPAELGDSAVYLCASSFTGAKYEQYFGPGTRLTVT.

The rearrangement joins TRBV6-6 to TRBJ2-2, with 11 nucleotides matching TRBD2. The germline V gene has CDR1 MNHNY and CDR2 SVGAGI (reference sequence). This CDR3 is 15 amino acids long. The V and J ends lost 7 bases and 6 bases, in that order; junction bases with no gene match: 7. CDR3 DNA sequence: TGTGCCAGCACCCAGACTAGCGGGGTCGCCGGGGAGCTGTTTTTT. Residues: CASTQTSGVAGELFF.

This chain joins TRBV24-1 and TRBJ2-1; TRBD1 matches at 7 bases. CDR3 length: 14 amino acids. In germline, CDR1 is KGHDR, CDR2 SFDVKD. The trim removed 3 bases at V and 12 bases at J, leaving 10 bases unmatched. The CDR3: CATSDPRTGYGQFF. Written as DNA, the CDR3 is TGTGCCACCAGTGATCCCCGGACAGGCTATGGGCAGTTCTTC.

The CDR3 DNA sequence: TGTGCCAGCAGTTTCTGGGTGGCTGAAGCTTTCTTT. This encodes CASSFWVAEAFF. The chain has TRBV12-3 or TRBV12-4 and TRBJ1-1, with no clear D. Trimming stripped 3 bases from V and 6 bases from J, with 8 bases between. The CDR3 runs 12 residues.

The chain is built from TRBV6-2 or TRBV6-3 and TRBJ2-1, with 9 bases matching TRBD2. V trimming: 5 bases; J trimming: 12 bases; junction bases outside the gene matches: 14. Germline loops: CDR1 MNHEY, CDR2 SVGEGT. The CDR3 is 15 amino acids. The CDR3 nucleotides read TGTGCCAGCAGTGGACGCGGGACTAGCAGGGGGGGGCAGTTCTTC. It translates to CASSGRGTSRGGQFF.

The chain recombines TRBV9 with TRBJ1-6; TRBD1 matches at 10 bases. CDR3 size: 16 residues. Germline CDR1 is SGDLS and CDR2 is YYNGEE. After removal of 3 bases from V and 10 bases from J, the junction contained 10 bases not matched to a gene. CDR3 residues: CASSAKTGTGASPLHF. The CDR3 nucleotides read TGTGCCAGCAGCGCCAAAACCGGGACAGGGGCCTCACCCCTCCACTTT.

Here the CDR3 reads CASRGGGSGDQETQYF. The DNA for the CDR3 is TGCGCCAGCAGAGGAGGAGGTAGCGGGGACCAAGAGACCCAGTACTTC. The rearrangement links TRBV5-1 to TRBJ2-5; 8 bases fit TRBD2. J gave up 0 bases and V 5 bases, and 9 bases lay outside the gene matches. This CDR3 spans 16 amino acids. Germline values: CDR1 SGHRS, CDR2 YFSETQ.

The chain has TRBV2 and TRBJ2-7; D is uncertain. Trimming cost V 5 bases and J 0 bases, with 2 bases left between them. Germline loops: CDR1 SNHLY, CDR2 FYNNEI. The CDR3 consists of 11 residues. Here the CDR3 reads CASSLSYEQYF. The CDR3 coding sequence is TGTGCCAGCAGTCTCTCCTACGAGCAGTACTTC. The full variable domain, rest sourced from reference TRBV2 and TRBJ2-7, is EPEVTQTPSHQVTQMGQEVILRCVPISNHLYFYWYRQILGQKVEFLVSFYNNEISEKSEIFDDQFSVERPDGSNFTLKIRSTKLEDSAMYFCASSLSYEQYFGPGTRLTVT.